This T cell receptor beta chain was sequenced during a study of OX40 agonist ivuxolimab in advanced cancers. The J segment lost 0 bases and the V segment lost 4 bases, leaving 2 bases of the junction unmatched. The CDR3 is 15 residues long. The germline V gene encodes CDR1 SGHRS and CDR2 YFSETQ. Study-wide results and limits: The study observed clonal expansion of CD4+ and CD8+ blood T cells by week 6 at 0.1 to 3.0 mg/kg.

A remark on this clone: Antigen specificity is unknown.

Sequenced by immunoSEQ multiplex PCR; TCRdb stores in-frame clones only, minus some. The sample has some 96,000 clones, less than 95% seen once. This receptor was identified in an adult with an advanced solid tumor such as melanoma, head and neck, liver or kidney cancer. Sequences were derived from CD4+ or CD8+ T cells sorted from blood, sampled in a trial of the OX40 agonist ivuxolimab. V gene TRBV5-1 combines with J gene TRBJ2-1; 9 bases line up with TRBD1. The CDR3 here is CASSPTGGSYNEQFF. In DNA form, the CDR3 reads TGCGCCAGCAGCCCGACAGGGGGCTCCTACAATGAGCAGTTCTTC.